The 18 T cell receptor beta chains in this list originate from one sample, sequenced in a study of blood T cell repertoires in COVID-19. Only in-frame clones appear in the TCRdb table, and some are missing; sequencing was by immunoSEQ multiplex PCR. The sample shows around 450,000 clones, 90% of them seen only once. The sequenced material came from PBMCs or T cells enriched from blood (not recorded which). The receptors originated from a man younger than 35 who had recovered from COVID-19.

V usage is TRBV5-5 and J usage is TRBJ1-6, with a tentative D call TRBD1 (6 bases). This CDR3 is built from 16 residues. Germline CDR1 SGHKS, CDR2 YYEKEE (reference sequence). Deletions cut 1 base from V and 8 bases from J, with 16 bases between. The CDR3 DNA reads as TGTGCCAGCAGCTTGATCATCGGACAGAGAGATTCACCCCTCCACTTT. As protein: CASSLIIGQRDSPLHF.

This clone was detected once. CDR3 region: CASRLTTSGGSYNEQFF. Written as DNA, the CDR3 is TGTGCAAGTCGCTTAACGACTAGCGGGGGATCCTACAATGAGCAGTTCTTC. The rearrangement uses TRBV12-2 and TRBJ2-1; TRBD2 is taken as the D call from the table, unchecked against the DNA. TRBV12-2 is reported as a pseudogene. The CDR3 has 17 residues.

This clone has just a few counts. This sample also contains other DNA sequences that code for the same CDR3. The gene calls are TRBV7-9 and TRBJ1-1, with unresolved D. V lost 1 base and J 1 base, leaving 10 bases between the germline ends. Germline-derived CDR1 and CDR2 are SEHNR and FQNEAQ (reference sequence). The length of the CDR3 is 15 residues. The CDR3 reads CASSLGGSQNTEAFF. In DNA form, the CDR3 reads TGTGCCAGCAGCTTAGGAGGGTCACAGAACACTGAAGCTTTCTTT.

This clone was seen once. CDR3 in DNA: TGTGCCAGCAGGTTGGGACAGTCTTACGAGCAGTACTTC. It translates to CASRLGQSYEQYF. V gene TRBV27 combines with J gene TRBJ2-7; 7 bases match TRBD1. Germline trimming cut 6 bases from V and 4 bases from J; bases unmatched to any gene: 6. Germline V lookup: CDR1 MNHEY, CDR2 SMNVEV (reference sequence). The CDR3 is made up of 13 amino acids.

This clone is a singleton in its sample. The chain links TRBV3-1 (or the pseudogene TRBV3-2) to TRBJ2-5; 13 positions agree with TRBD2. The germline CDR1 and CDR2 sequences are LGHDT and YNNKEL (reference sequence). Trimming removed 1 base from V and 7 bases from J; junction bases left unmatched: 3. The CDR3 is 15 residues long. The CDR3 DNA sequence: TGTGCCAGCAGCCAAGGACTAGCGGGGGGAGGGACCCAGTACTTC. Translation gives CASSQGLAGGGTQYF.

The V and J genes are TRBV6-6 and TRBJ2-1, with D unresolved. From germline, CDR1 is MNHNY and CDR2 SVGAGI (reference sequence). The V gene lost 4 bases and the J gene lost 4 bases, with 11 bases spanning the gap. The CDR3 has 14 residues. The CDR3 coding sequence is TGTGCCAGCAGTTTCCCGGCGGTATACAATGAGCAGTTCTTC. Its translation is CASSFPAVYNEQFF.

V is TRBV7-2 and J is TRBJ2-7; 11 positions agree with TRBD1. Germline V gene lookup returns CDR1 SGHTA and CDR2 FQGNSA. With 3 bases clipped from V and 7 bases from J, the junction kept 8 bases outside the gene matches. This CDR3 spans 15 amino acids. The CDR3 loop is CASSFYGQGAWEQYF. In nucleotides, the CDR3 is TGTGCCAGCAGCTTCTACGGACAGGGGGCTTGGGAGCAGTACTTC.

The chain recombines TRBV5-1 with TRBJ2-7; possible D gene TRBD1, 5 bases. The germline gives CDR1 SGHRS, CDR2 YFSETQ. The ends were cut back, 4 bases at V and 5 bases at J, with 10 bases in the middle. This CDR3 contains 12 residues. This CDR3 reads CASSPAGNEQYF. CDR3 DNA: TGCGCCAGCAGCCCCGCAGGGAACGAGCAGTACTTC.

The V gene is TRBV6-2 or TRBV6-3, the J gene TRBJ1-1; D is uncertain. Between the trimmed V and J ends, which lost 2 bases and 0 bases, there was a span of 16 bases. Germline V gene sequence: CDR1 MNHEY, CDR2 SVGEGT. This CDR3 spans 17 amino acids. The DNA for the CDR3 is TGTGCCAGCAGTTACCCCTCTAAAGGACTTATGAACACTGAAGCTTTCTTT. Translation: CASSYPSKGLMNTEAFF.

The rearrangement joins TRBV7-9 to TRBJ1-6; D gene ambiguous. The CDR3 extends over 15 amino acids. Germline-derived CDR1 and CDR2 are SEHNR and FQNEAQ (reference sequence). V was trimmed by 0 bases and J by 7 bases, leaving 10 bases between them. The CDR3 region has the DNA TGTGCCAGCAGCTTAGCTCCGGGTCTAAATTCACCCCTCCACTTT. It specifies CASSLAPGLNSPLHF. Together with reference TRBV7-9 and TRBJ1-6, the CDR3 gives the full variable domain: DTGVSQNPRHKITKRGQNVTFRCDPISEHNRLYWYRQTLGQGPEFLTYFQNEAQLEKSRLLSDRFSAERPKGSFSTLEIQRTEQGDSAMYLCASSLAPGLNSPLHFGNGTRLTVT.

The chain carries TRBV28 and TRBJ2-7; 8 bases are a match to TRBD2. Germline loops: CDR1 MDHEN, CDR2 SYDVKM. V lost 6 bases to trimming and J lost 4 bases; unmatched junction nucleotides: 5. This CDR3 contains 13 residues. This CDR3 reads CASSPGGVYEQYF. The CDR3 DNA sequence: TGTGCCAGCAGCCCGGGGGGGGTATACGAGCAGTACTTC.

The count of this clone is one. The chain joins TRBV2 to TRBJ1-1, with D uncertain. This CDR3 is 12 amino acids long. V dropped 3 bases and J dropped 2 bases, with 4 bases sitting between them. Germline CDR1 SNHLY, CDR2 FYNNEI. CDR3 sequence (DNA): TGTGCCAGCAGTGACAGTAACACTGAAGCTTTCTTT. It codes for CASSDSNTEAFF.

V usage is TRBV7-9 and J usage is TRBJ1-4; D perhaps matches TRBD1 (6 bases). The CDR3 extends over 15 amino acids. CDR1 and CDR2 (germline): SEHNR, FQNEAQ (reference sequence). V lost 5 bases and J 4 bases, leaving 14 bases between the germline ends. The CDR3 spells CASSTPGQRNEKLFF. CDR3 in DNA: TGTGCCAGCAGCACCCCGGGACAACGTAATGAAAAACTGTTTTTT.

The rearrangement uses TRBV7-9 and TRBJ2-1, with TRBD1 matching over 7 bases. Germline V gives CDR1 SEHNR, CDR2 FQNEAQ (reference sequence). The CDR3 is 18 amino acids. Unmatched junction bases numbered 13, after V lost 5 bases and J lost 0 bases. The CDR3 DNA reads TGTGCCAGCAGCCGCATTCCGGGACAGAAGAGCTCCTACAATGAGCAGTTCTTC. Translating gives CASSRIPGQKSSYNEQFF.

This clone was seen more than once but under ten times. This chain connects TRBV7-9 to TRBJ1-2; unclear D gene. Trimming stripped 4 bases from V and 4 bases from J, with 16 bases between. This CDR3 region has 15 residues. Germline V gives CDR1 SEHNR, CDR2 FQNEAQ (reference sequence). CDR3 sequence reads: CASSSAAGTIYGYTF. The CDR3 nucleotides are TGTGCCAGCAGCTCCGCGGCGGGTACAATCTATGGCTACACCTTC.

The chain combines TRBV12-2 with TRBJ2-5; the D call of TRBD2 is as the table states it, not checked on the DNA. TRBV12-2 is a recognized pseudogene. The CDR3 consists of 20 residues. CDR3 residues: CASRLAPRTSGGAVEETQYF. DNA for the CDR3: TGTGCAAGTCGCTTAGCCCCGAGGACTAGCGGGGGGGCAGTTGAAGAGACCCAGTACTTC.

The chain couples TRBV19 to TRBJ1-1, with no clear D. With 5 bases removed from V and 1 base from J, the gap between germline ends came to 8 bases. This CDR3 is 13 amino acids long. Germline V gene sequence: CDR1 LNHDA, CDR2 SQIVND (reference sequence). DNA for the CDR3: TGTGCCAGTAGTCTTTCCGGGAACACTGAAGCTTTCTTT. Its translation: CASSLSGNTEAFF. Complete variable domain (other parts from reference TRBV19 and TRBJ1-1): DGGITQSPKYLFRKEGQNVTLSCEQNLNHDAMYWYRQDPGQGLRLIYYSQIVNDFQKGDIAEGYSVSREKKESFPLTVTSAQKNPTAFYLCASSLSGNTEAFFGQGTRLTVV.

This chain links TRBV11-2 with TRBJ2-7; no clear D. Looked up from germline, CDR1 is SGHAT and CDR2 is FQNNGV. There are 13 residues in the CDR3. V was cut by 2 bases and J by 2 bases, with 7 bases left in between. Here the CDR3 DNA reads TGTGCCAGCAGCTTACGGAGCCCCTACGAGCAGTACTTC. It encodes CASSLRSPYEQYF.